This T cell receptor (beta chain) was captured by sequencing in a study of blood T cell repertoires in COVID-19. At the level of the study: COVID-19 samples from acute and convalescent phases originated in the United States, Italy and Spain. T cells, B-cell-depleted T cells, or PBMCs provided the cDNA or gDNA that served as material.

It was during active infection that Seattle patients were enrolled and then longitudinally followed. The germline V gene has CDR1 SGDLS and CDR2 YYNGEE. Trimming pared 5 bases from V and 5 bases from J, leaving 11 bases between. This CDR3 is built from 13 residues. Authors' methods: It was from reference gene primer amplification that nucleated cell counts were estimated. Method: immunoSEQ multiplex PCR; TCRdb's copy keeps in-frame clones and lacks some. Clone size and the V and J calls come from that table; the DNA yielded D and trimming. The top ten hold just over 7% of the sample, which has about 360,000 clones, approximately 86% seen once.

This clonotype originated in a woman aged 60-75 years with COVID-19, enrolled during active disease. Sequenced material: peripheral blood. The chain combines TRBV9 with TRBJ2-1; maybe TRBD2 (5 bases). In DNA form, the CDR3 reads TGTGCCAGCAGACGCGGACTGGACAATGAGCAGTTCTTC. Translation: CASRRGLDNEQFF. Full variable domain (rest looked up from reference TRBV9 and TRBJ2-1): DSGVTQTPKHLITATGQRVTLRCSPRSGDLSVYWYQQSLDQGLQFLIQYYNGEERAKGNILERFSAQQFPDLHSELNLSSLELGDSALYFCASRRGLDNEQFFGPGTRLTVL.